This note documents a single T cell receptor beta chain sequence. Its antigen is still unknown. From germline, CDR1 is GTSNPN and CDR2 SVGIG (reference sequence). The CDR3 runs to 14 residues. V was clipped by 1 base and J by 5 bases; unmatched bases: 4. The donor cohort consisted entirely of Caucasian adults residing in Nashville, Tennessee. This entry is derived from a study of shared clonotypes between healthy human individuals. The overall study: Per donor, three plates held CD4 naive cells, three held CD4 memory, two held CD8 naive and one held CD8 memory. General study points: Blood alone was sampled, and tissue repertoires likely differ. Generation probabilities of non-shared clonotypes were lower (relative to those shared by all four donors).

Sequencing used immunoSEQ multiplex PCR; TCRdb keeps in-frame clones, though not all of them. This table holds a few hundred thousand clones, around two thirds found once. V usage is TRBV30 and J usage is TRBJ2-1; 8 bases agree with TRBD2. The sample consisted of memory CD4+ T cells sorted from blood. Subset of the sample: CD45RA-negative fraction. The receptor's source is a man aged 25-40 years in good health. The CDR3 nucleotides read TGTGCCTGGAGTGGCGGGACTAGACACAATGAGCAGTTCTTC. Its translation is CAWSGGTRHNEQFF.